The subject of this entry is one T cell receptor (beta chain). Adult Caucasians living in Nashville, Tennessee made up all of the donors. Assay: immunoSEQ multiplex PCR; the TCRdb copy retains only in-frame clones and omits some. In the table there are about 1.1 million clones, approximately 75% of which are singletons. This record belongs to a study of shared clonotypes between healthy human individuals. The clonotype comes from a man between 18 and 29 years old in good health. Some clones in this sample may be carry-over from other donors' samples. The sequenced sample was memory CD4+ T cells from PBMCs. The subset: CD45RA-negative fraction.

The CDR3 DNA reads TGCGCCAGCAGCTACGCACAGGGGAACTATGGCTACACCTTC. Amino acid sequence: CASSYAQGNYGYTF. The chain recombines TRBV5-1 with TRBJ1-2, with 7 bases aligning to TRBD1. The germline gives CDR1 SGHRS, CDR2 YFSETQ. Trimming at V came to 3 bases and at J to 2 bases, leaving 4 bases not matched to a gene. This CDR3 comprises 14 residues.